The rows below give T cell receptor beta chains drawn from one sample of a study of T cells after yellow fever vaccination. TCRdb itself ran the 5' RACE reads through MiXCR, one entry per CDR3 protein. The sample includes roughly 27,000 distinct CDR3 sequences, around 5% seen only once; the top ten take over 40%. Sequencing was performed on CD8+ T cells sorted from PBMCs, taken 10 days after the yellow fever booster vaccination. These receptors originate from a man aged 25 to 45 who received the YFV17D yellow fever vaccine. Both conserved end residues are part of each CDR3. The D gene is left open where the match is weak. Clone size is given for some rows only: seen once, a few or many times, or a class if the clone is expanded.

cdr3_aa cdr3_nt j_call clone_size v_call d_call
CASSVSSGPPYEQYF TGTGCCAGCAGCGTATCGAGTGGTCCCCCCTACGAGCAGTACTTC TRBJ2-7 many TRBV9 NA
CASSARDRSIMNTEAFF TGTGCCAGCAGCGCCCGGGACAGGAGCATCATGAACACTGAAGCTTTCTTT TRBJ1-1 many TRBV7-9 TRBD1
CASSRQGVKNIQYF TGTGCCAGCAGCCGACAGGGAGTAAAAAACATTCAGTACTTC TRBJ2-4 many TRBV6-2/TRBV6-3 TRBD1
CASSHGLAAFYEQYF TGTGCCAGCAGTCATGGACTAGCGGCCTTCTACGAGCAGTACTTC TRBJ2-7 many TRBV14 TRBD2
CASSGGQGWTEAFF TGTGCCAGCAGTGGGGGACAGGGTTGGACTGAAGCTTTCTTT TRBJ1-1 many TRBV27 TRBD1
CASSLDGNTIYF TGTGCCAGCAGCTTAGATGGAAACACCATATATTTT TRBJ1-3 many TRBV7-9 NA
CSAAGTGWEEQYF TGCAGTGCTGCCGGGACAGGGTGGGAGGAGCAGTACTTC TRBJ2-7 many TRBV20-1 TRBD1
CASSLFPSESTDTQYF TGTGCCAGCAGCTTGTTTCCTAGCGAAAGCACAGATACGCAGTATTTT TRBJ2-3 many TRBV5-4 NA
CASSQPLEETQYF TGCGCCAGCAGCCAACCTCTAGAAGAGACCCAGTACTTC TRBJ2-5 many TRBV4-3 NA
CSAGSSAETQYF TGCAGCGCCGGAAGCTCGGCAGAGACCCAGTACTTC TRBJ2-5 NA TRBV29-1 NA
CASSLSTGVSGANVLTF TGTGCCAGCAGTTTATCCACAGGGGTTTCTGGGGCCAACGTCCTGACTTTC TRBJ2-6 many TRBV27 TRBD1
CTAEGGGYTF TGCACTGCCGAGGGCGGTGGCTACACCTTC TRBJ1-2 many TRBV20-1 NA
CASSPTGTGAYEQYF TGTGCCAGCAGTCCCACCGGGACAGGCGCCTACGAGCAGTACTTC TRBJ2-7 many TRBV28 TRBD1
CSAKGLPGKLYNEQFF TGCAGTGCTAAGGGCCTCCCCGGAAAACTCTACAATGAGCAGTTCTTC TRBJ2-1 few TRBV20-1 NA